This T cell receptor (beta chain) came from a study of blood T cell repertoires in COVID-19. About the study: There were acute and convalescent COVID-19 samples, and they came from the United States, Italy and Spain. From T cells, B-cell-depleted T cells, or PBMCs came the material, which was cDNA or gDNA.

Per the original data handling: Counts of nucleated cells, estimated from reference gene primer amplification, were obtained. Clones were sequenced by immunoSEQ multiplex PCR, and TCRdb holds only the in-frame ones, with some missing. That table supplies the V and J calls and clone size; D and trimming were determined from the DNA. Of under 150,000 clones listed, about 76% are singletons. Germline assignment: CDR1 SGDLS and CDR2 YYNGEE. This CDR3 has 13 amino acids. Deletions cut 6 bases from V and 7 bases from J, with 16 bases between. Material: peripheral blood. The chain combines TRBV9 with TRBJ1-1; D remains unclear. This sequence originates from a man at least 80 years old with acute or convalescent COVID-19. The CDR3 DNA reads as TGTGCCAGCACCAAGAGTCATTCGGGTGAAGCTTTCTTT. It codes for CASTKSHSGEAFF.